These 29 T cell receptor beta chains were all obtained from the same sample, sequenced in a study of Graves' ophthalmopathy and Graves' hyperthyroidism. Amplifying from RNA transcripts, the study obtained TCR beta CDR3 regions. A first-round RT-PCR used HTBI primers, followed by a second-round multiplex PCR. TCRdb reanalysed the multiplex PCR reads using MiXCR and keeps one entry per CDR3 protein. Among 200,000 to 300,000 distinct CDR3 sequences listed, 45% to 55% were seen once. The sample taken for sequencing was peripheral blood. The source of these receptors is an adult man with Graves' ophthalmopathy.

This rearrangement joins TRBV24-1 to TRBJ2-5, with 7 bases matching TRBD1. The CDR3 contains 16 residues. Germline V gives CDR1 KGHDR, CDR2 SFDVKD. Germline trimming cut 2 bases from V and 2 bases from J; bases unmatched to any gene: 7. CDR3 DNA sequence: TGTGCCACCAGTGATTCCCGACAGGGTGGGCAAGAGACCCAGTACTTC. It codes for CATSDSRQGGQETQYF.

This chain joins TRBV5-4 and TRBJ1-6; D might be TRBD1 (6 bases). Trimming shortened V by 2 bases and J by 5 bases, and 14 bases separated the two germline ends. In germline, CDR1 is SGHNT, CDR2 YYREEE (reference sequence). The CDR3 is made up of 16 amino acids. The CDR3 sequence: CASSFRQQGHNSPLHF. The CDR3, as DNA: TGTGCCAGCAGCTTTCGGCAACAGGGCCATAATTCACCCCTCCACTTT.

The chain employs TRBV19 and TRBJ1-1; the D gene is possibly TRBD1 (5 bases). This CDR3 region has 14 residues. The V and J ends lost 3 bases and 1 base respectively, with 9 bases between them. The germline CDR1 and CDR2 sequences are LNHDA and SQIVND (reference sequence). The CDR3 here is CASSIRQPNTEAFF. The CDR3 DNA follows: TGTGCCAGTAGTATCCGACAGCCGAACACTGAAGCTTTCTTT.

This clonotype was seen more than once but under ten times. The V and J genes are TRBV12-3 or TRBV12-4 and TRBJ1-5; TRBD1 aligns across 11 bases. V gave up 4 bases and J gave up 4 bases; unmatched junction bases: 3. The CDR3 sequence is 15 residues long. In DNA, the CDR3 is TGTGCCAGCAGTTCCGGACAGGGGGCTAATCAGCCCCAGCATTTT. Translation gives CASSSGQGANQPQHF.

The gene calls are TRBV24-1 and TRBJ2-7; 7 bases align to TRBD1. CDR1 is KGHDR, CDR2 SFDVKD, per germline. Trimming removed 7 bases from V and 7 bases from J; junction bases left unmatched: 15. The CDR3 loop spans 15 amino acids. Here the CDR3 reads CATSKGAIPYNEQYF. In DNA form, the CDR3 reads TGTGCCACCAGCAAGGGGGCGATCCCTTACAATGAGCAGTACTTC.

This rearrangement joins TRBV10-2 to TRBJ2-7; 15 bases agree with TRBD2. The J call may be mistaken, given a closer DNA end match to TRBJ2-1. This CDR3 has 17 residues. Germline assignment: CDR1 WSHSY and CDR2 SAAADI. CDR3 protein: CASSRWTSGRVDNEQFF. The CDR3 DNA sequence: TGCGCCAGCAGTCGGTGGACTAGCGGGAGGGTCGACAATGAGCAGTTCTTC.

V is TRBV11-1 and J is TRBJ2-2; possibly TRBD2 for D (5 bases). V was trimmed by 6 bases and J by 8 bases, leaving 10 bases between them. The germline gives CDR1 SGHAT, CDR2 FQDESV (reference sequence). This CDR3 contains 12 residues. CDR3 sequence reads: CASRPREGELFF. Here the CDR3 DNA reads TGTGCCAGCAGACCTAGGGAGGGGGAGCTGTTTTTT. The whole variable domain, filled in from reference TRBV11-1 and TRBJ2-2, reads EAEVAQSPRYKITEKSQAVAFWCDPISGHATLYWYRQILGQGPELLVQFQDESVVDDSQLPKDRFSAERLKGVDSTLKIQPAELGDSAMYLCASRPREGELFFGEGSRLTVL.

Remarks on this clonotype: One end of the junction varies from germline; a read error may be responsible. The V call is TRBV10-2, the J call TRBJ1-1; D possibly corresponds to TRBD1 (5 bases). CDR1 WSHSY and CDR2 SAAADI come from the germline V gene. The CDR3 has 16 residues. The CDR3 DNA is TGTGCCAGCAGTGCGGGACGGCTTTCGAGTGAGACTGAAGCTTTCTTT. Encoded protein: CASSAGRLSSETEAFF.

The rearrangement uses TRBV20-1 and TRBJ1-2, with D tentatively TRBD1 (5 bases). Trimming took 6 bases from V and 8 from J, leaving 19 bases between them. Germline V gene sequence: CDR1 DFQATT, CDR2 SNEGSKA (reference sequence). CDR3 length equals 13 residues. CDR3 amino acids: CSASPGPPHGYTF. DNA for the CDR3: TGCAGTGCATCGCCGGGACCCCCTCACGGCTACACCTTC.

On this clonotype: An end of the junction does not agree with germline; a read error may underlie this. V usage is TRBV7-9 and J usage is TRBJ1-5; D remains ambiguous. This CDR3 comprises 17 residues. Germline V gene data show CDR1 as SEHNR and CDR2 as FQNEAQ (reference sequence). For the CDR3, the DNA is TGCGCCAGCAGCCATGACCGCAGTGGCAGCAGCAATCAGCCCCAGCATTTT. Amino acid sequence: CASSHDRSGSSNQPQHF. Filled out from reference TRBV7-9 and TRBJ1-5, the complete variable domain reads DTGVSQNPRHKITKRGQNVTFRCDPISEHNRLYWYRQTLGQGPEFLTYFQNEAQLEKSRLLSDRFSAERPKGSFSTLEIQRTEQGDSAMYLCASSHDRSGSSNQPQHFGDGTRLSIL.

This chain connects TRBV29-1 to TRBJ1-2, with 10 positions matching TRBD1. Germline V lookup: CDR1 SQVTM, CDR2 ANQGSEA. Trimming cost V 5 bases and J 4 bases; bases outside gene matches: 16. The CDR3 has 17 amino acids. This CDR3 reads CSVRLTPGQGISYGYTF. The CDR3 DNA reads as TGCAGCGTTCGACTAACTCCGGGACAGGGGATTTCCTATGGCTACACCTTC.

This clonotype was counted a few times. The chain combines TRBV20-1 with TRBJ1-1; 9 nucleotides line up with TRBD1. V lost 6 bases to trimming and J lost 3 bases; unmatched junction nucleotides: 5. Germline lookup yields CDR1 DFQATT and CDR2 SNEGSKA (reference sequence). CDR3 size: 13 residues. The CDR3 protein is CSATGGRDTEAFF. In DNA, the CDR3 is TGCAGTGCGACAGGGGGGAGGGACACTGAAGCTTTCTTT.

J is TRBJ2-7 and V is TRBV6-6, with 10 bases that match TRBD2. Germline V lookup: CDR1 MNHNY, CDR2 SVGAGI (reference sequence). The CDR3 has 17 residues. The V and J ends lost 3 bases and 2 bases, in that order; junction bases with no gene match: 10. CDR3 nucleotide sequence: TGTGCCAGCAGTTATCCCGGACCTAGCGGGAGCACCTACGAGCAGTACTTC. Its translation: CASSYPGPSGSTYEQYF.

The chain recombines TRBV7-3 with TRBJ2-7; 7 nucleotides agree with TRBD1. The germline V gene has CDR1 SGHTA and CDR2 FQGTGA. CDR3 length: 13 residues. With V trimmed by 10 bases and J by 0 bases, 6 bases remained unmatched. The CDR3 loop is CATATGISYEQYF. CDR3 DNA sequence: TGTGCCACCGCGACAGGGATCTCCTACGAGCAGTACTTC.

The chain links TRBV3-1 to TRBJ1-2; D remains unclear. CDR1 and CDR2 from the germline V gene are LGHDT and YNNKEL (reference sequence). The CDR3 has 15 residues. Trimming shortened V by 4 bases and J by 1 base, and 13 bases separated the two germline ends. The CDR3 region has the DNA TGTGCCAGCAGCCCAGGACGGACCTATAACTATGGCTACACCTTC. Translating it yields CASSPGRTYNYGYTF.

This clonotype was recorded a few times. The CDR3 nucleotides read TGCAGTTCGCCCCAGGGATACGAGCAGTACTTC. Translating it yields CSSPQGYEQYF. The rearrangement uses TRBV20-1 and TRBJ2-7; possible D gene TRBD1, 5 bases. CDR1 DFQATT and CDR2 SNEGSKA come from the germline V gene (reference sequence). CDR3 length equals 11 residues. V was pared by 8 bases and J by 4 bases, with 12 bases between.

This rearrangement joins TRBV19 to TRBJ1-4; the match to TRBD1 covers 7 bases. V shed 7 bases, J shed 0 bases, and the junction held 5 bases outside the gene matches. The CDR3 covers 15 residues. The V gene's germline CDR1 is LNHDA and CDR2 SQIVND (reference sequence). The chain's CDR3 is CASNPGTATNEKLFF. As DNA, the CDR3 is TGTGCCAGTAACCCAGGGACAGCAACTAATGAAAAACTGTTTTTT.

This CDR3 is CSVRVSGNTF. The CDR3 coding sequence is TGCAGCGTAAGGGTCTCTGGAAACACCTTC. V is TRBV29-1 and J is TRBJ1-2; D remains unclear. Germline-derived CDR1 and CDR2 are SQVTM and ANQGSEA. The CDR3 has 10 residues. Trimming took 6 bases from V and 12 from J, leaving 14 bases between them.

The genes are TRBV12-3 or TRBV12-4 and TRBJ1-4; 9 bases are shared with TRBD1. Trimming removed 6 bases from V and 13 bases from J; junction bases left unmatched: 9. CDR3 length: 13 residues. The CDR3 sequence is CASSMTGGTTLFF. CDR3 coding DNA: TGTGCCAGCAGCATGACAGGGGGAACAACACTGTTTTTT.

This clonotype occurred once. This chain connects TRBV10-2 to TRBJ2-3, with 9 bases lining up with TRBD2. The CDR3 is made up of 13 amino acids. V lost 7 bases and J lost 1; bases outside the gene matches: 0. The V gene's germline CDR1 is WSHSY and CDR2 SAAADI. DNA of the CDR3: TGCGCCAGCAAGCGGGGGGGCACAGATACGCAGTATTTT. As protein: CASKRGGTDTQYF.

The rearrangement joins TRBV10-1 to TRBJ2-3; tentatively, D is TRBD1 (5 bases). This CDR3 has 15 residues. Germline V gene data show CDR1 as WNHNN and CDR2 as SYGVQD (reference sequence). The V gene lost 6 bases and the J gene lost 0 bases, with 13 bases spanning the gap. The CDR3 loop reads CASRDGQLSTDTQYF. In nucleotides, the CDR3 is TGCGCCAGCAGAGACGGACAACTTAGCACAGATACGCAGTATTTT.

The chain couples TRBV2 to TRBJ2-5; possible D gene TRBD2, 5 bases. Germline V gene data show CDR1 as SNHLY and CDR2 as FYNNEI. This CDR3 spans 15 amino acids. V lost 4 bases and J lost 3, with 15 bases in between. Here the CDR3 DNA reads TGTGCCAGCAGTGGTCGGGGATACATGAAAGAGACCCAGTACTTC. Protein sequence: CASSGRGYMKETQYF.

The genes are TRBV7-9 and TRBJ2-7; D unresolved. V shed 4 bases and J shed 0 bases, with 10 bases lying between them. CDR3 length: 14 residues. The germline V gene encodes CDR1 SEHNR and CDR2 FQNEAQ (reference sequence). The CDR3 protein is CASSSSTNSYEQYF. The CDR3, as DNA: TGTGCCAGCAGCTCCAGCACCAACTCCTACGAGCAGTACTTC.

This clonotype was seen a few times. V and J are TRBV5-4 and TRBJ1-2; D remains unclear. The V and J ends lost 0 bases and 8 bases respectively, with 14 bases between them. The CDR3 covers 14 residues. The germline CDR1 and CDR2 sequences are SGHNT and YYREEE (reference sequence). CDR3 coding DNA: TGTGCCAGCAGCTTGGAAAGGGTCGGATGGGGCTACACCTTC. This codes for CASSLERVGWGYTF.

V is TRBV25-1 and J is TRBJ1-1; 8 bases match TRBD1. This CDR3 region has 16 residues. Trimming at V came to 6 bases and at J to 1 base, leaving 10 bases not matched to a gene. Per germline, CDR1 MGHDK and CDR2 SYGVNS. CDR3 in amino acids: CASSLTGAPRNTEAFF. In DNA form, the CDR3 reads TGTGCCAGCAGCTTGACAGGGGCCCCCCGGAACACTGAAGCTTTCTTT.

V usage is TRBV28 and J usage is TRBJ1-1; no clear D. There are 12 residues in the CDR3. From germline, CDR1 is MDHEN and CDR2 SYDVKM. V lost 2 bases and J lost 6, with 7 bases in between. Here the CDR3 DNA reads TGTGCCAGCAGTTTAGCAATCCCTGAAGCTTTCTTT. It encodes CASSLAIPEAFF.

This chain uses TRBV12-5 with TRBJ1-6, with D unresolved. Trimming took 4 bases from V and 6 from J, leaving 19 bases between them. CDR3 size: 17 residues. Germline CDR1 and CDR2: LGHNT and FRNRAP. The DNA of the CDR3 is TGTGCTAGTGGTTCCCCTCCTGGACGGAATGGTAATTCACCCCTCCACTTT. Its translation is CASGSPPGRNGNSPLHF.

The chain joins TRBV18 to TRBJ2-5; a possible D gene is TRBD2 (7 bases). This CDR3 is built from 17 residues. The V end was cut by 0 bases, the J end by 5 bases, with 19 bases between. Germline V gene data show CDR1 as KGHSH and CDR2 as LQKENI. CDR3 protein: CASSPPSTRGTWETQYF. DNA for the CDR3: TGTGCCAGCTCACCACCAAGTACGCGGGGGACATGGGAGACCCAGTACTTC.

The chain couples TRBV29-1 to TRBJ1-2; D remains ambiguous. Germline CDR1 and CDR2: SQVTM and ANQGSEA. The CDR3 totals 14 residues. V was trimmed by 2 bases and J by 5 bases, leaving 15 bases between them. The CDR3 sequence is CSVESPGGRYGYTF. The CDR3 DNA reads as TGCAGCGTTGAATCGCCAGGAGGCCGTTATGGCTACACCTTC.